This T cell receptor (beta chain) appears in the sequencing data of a study of follicular helper T cells after annual influenza vaccination. Indicated time point: 2015-2016 season, pre-vaccination. Between about 40 and 110 mL of blood was drawn per time point. ICOS+CD38+ and ICOS-CD38- fractions were sorted from non-naive CD4+CXCR5+PD-1+ cells. This clone occurred once. Its antigen is not known. Findings and caveats of the study: ICOS+CD38+ cTfh clonality change tracked circulating plasmablast frequency change.

The repertoire was sequenced with immunoSEQ multiplex PCR; TCRdb's copy has only in-frame clones and lacks some. The sample lists around 4,800 clones, 70% to 85% occurring once. The CDR3 sequence is 16 residues long. Looked up from germline, CDR1 is PRHDT and CDR2 is FYEKMQ (reference sequence). J lost 7 bases, V lost 0 bases, and 4 bases had no gene match. The sequence came from an adult who received the influenza vaccine. This sample comprised CXCR5+ CD38- circulating T follicular helper cells from blood, obtained on the day of influenza vaccination. Subset of the sample: circulating Tfh, non-naive CD4+CXCR5+PD-1+ (ICOS+CD38+ or ICOS-CD38-). The chain couples TRBV13 to TRBJ1-6; TRBD1 matches at 9 bases. The CDR3 nucleotides are TGTGCCAGCAGCTTAGGGAACAGGGGGCAAAATTCACCCCTCCACTTT. Protein product: CASSLGNRGQNSPLHF.